The next 11 T cell receptor beta chains were all read from a single sample in a study of control samples from healthy donors and cancer patients. Generated by immunoSEQ multiplex PCR, the TCRdb table keeps only in-frame clones and is missing some. The table lists some 160,000 clones, roughly 90% of them singletons, with about 0.64% in the top ten. The source material was blood. All receptors come from a woman in her twenties or thirties in good health.

J is TRBJ1-4 and V is TRBV7-6; possible D gene TRBD1, 5 bases. This CDR3 region has 16 residues. The V and J ends lost 0 bases and 12 bases respectively, with 20 bases between them. CDR1 and CDR2 from the germline V gene are SGHVS and FNYEAQ. CDR3 region: CASSLAGPGPGGELFF. CDR3 sequence (DNA): TGTGCCAGCAGCTTAGCGGGCCCTGGCCCTGGGGGGGAACTGTTTTTT.

The V and J genes are TRBV2 and TRBJ2-1; possible D gene TRBD1, 5 bases. Trimming took 5 bases from V and 4 from J, leaving 15 bases between them. CDR1 is SNHLY and CDR2 is FYNNEI in the germline V gene. This CDR3 is built from 15 residues. The CDR3 here is CASSKGLGAYNEQFF. The CDR3 DNA is TGTGCCAGCAGTAAAGGGCTAGGGGCGTACAATGAGCAGTTCTTC.

V gene TRBV28 combines with J gene TRBJ1-1; D gene unclear. V lost 3 bases and J 2 bases, leaving 10 bases between the germline ends. The length of the CDR3 is 14 residues. CDR1 and CDR2 from the germline V gene are MDHEN and SYDVKM. CDR3: CASSFAGSNTEAFF. The CDR3 DNA reads as TGTGCCAGCAGTTTTGCGGGGAGCAACACTGAAGCTTTCTTT.

This clone has only a few counts. The chain has TRBV4-1 and TRBJ1-6, with D hard to call. Trimming left V 1 base short and J 9 bases short, with 13 bases between. The CDR3 length is 15 residues. The germline CDR1 and CDR2 sequences are MGHRA and YSYEKL. CDR3 bases: TGCGCCAGCAGCCAAGTTACAGTCCCGGGTTCACCCCTCCACTTT. Its protein product is CASSQVTVPGSPLHF.

This chain uses TRBV19 with TRBJ1-5, with 10 positions matching TRBD1. CDR1 LNHDA and CDR2 SQIVND come from the germline V gene (reference sequence). The junction had 9 bases not matched to a gene; V was cut back by 4 bases and J by 0 bases. The CDR3 length is 18 residues. This chain's CDR3 is CASSTPRDRGYSNQPQHF. The DNA of the CDR3 is TGTGCCAGTAGTACTCCCCGGGACAGGGGATATAGCAATCAGCCCCAGCATTTT. Variable domain in full (rest from reference TRBV19 and TRBJ1-5): DGGITQSPKYLFRKEGQNVTLSCEQNLNHDAMYWYRQDPGQGLRLIYYSQIVNDFQKGDIAEGYSVSREKKESFPLTVTSAQKNPTAFYLCASSTPRDRGYSNQPQHFGDGTRLSIL.

CDR3 residues: CASRTEPANEKLFF. CDR3 DNA sequence: TGCGCCAGCAGAACCGAACCGGCTAATGAAAAACTGTTTTTT. The rearrangement uses TRBV5-1 and TRBJ1-4; D is unresolved. The CDR3 contains 14 residues. The germline V and J ends were trimmed by 5 bases and 3 bases, with 11 bases remaining between them. Germline V lookup: CDR1 SGHRS, CDR2 YFSETQ.

The rearrangement uses TRBV6-4 and TRBJ2-1; 8 nucleotides agree with TRBD2. CDR1 and CDR2 (germline): MRHNA, SNTAGT. The CDR3 runs 16 residues. Germline trimming cut 0 bases from V and 4 bases from J; bases unmatched to any gene: 5. DNA for the CDR3: TGTGCCAGCAGTGACTCAATGACGGGGGGGTACAATGAGCAGTTCTTC. Translation gives CASSDSMTGGYNEQFF.

The chain employs TRBV28 and TRBJ2-7, with D maybe TRBD2 (5 bases). In germline, CDR1 is MDHEN, CDR2 SYDVKM. The CDR3 consists of 16 residues. The V end lost 3 bases, the J end lost 3 bases, and 18 bases lay between the germline ends. CDR3 sequence (DNA): TGTGCCAGCAGTTTCGGGGTGGGATCCACGGACTACGAGCAGTACTTC. Protein: CASSFGVGSTDYEQYF.

The chain joins TRBV2 to TRBJ1-2, with TRBD1 identical over 8 bases. J was trimmed by 6 bases and V by 3 bases; bases with no gene match: 6. CDR1 and CDR2 (germline): SNHLY, FYNNEI. CDR3 length: 14 residues. CDR3 coding DNA: TGTGCCAGCAGTGAGGGGACAGGACTGGATGGCTACACCTTC. Protein sequence: CASSEGTGLDGYTF.

V and J are TRBV3-1 (or the pseudogene TRBV3-2) and TRBJ2-5; D is possibly TRBD2 (5 bases). The CDR3 totals 13 residues. Germline V lookup: CDR1 LGHDT, CDR2 YNNKEL (reference sequence). V lost 4 bases and J 6 bases, leaving 12 bases between the germline ends. The CDR3 loop is CASSRGEGKTQYF. In nucleotides, the CDR3 is TGTGCCAGCAGCCGCGGAGAGGGAAAGACCCAGTACTTC.

This sequence joins TRBV10-3 and TRBJ1-2; D call uncertain. Trimming removed 3 bases at V and 8 bases at J, with 10 bases between. From germline, CDR1 is ENHRY and CDR2 SYGVKD. The CDR3 contains 12 residues. CDR3 nucleotides: TGTGCCATCAGTGAAGTGGACGGGGGCTACACCTTC. It translates to CAISEVDGGYTF.